Below, one TCR beta chain is given with its context. The antigen is undetermined. Sequenced by immunoSEQ multiplex PCR; TCRdb stores in-frame clones only, minus some. This repertoire shows roughly 1,500,000 clones, 95% to 99% found once; its top ten account for approximately 0.45%. In germline, CDR1 is MNHNS, CDR2 SASEGT. The CDR3 sequence is 15 residues long. Trimming left V 1 base short and J 0 bases short, with 6 bases between. These data are taken from a study of shared clonotypes between healthy human individuals. Whole-study context: The study used three CD4 naive, three CD4 memory, two CD8 naive and one CD8 memory plate per donor. General study points: The four-donor shared clonotypes exceeded non-shared clonotypes in generation probability, with non-shared ones scoring lower. Sampling covered nothing but blood. Tissue TCR repertoires likely differ from those found in blood.

Negatively enriched CD4+ T cells were divided by CD45RA into naive and memory. The sequencing sample was made of naive CD4+ T cells sorted from blood. Subset given: CD45RA+ positively selected. This TCR was sampled from a man aged 25-45 years in good health. The chain joins TRBV6-1 to TRBJ1-4; D might be TRBD1 (5 bases). The CDR3 DNA sequence: TGTGCCAGCAGTGAAGTCAGGGCAACTAATGAAAAACTGTTTTTT. As protein: CASSEVRATNEKLFF.